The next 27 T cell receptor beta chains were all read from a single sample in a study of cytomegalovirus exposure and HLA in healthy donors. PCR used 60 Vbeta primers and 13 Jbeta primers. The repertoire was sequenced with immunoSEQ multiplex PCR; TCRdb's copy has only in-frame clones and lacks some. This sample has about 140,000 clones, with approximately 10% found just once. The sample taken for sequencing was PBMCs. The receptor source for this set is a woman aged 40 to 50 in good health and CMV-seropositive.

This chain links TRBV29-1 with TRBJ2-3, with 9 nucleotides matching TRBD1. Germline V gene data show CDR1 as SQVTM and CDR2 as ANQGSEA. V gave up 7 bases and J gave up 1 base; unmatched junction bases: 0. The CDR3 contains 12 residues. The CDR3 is CSGDRGTDTQYF. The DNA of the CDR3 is TGCAGCGGGGACAGGGGCACAGATACGCAGTATTTT.

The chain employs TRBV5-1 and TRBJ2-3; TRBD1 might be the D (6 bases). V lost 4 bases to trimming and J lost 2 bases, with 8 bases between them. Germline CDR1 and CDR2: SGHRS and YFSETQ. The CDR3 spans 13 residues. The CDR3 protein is CASSPGATDTQYF. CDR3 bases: TGCGCCAGCAGCCCAGGGGCCACAGATACGCAGTATTTT.

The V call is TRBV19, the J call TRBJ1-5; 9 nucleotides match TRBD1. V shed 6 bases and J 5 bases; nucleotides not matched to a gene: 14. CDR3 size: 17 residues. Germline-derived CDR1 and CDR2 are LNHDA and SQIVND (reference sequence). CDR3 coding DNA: TGTGCCAGTAGAGACCCCTACCGGACAGGGGATGATCAGCCCCAGCATTTT. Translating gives CASRDPYRTGDDQPQHF.

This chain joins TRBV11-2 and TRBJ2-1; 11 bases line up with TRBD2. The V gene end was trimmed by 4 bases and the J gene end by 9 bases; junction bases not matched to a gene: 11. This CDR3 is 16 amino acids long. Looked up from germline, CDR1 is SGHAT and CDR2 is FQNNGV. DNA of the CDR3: TGTGCCAGCAGCTCCGCATTAGCGGGGGGGCCTCCTGAGCAGTTCTTC. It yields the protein CASSSALAGGPPEQFF.

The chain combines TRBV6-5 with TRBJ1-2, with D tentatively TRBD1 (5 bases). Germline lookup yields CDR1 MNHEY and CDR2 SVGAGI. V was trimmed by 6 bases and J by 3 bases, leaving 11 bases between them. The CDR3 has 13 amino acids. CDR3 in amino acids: CASSLTEDYGYTF. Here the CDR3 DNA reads TGTGCCAGCAGCCTGACAGAGGACTATGGCTACACCTTC.

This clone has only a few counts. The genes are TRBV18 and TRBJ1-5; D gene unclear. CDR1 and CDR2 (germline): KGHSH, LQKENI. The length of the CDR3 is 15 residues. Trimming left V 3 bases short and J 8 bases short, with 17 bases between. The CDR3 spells CASSPPGGRWEPQHF. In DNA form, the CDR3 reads TGTGCCAGCTCACCGCCTGGAGGGAGGTGGGAGCCCCAGCATTTT.

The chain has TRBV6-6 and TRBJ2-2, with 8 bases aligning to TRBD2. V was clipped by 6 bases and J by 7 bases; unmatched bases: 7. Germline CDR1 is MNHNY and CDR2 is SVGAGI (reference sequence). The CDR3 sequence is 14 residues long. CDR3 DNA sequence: TGTGCCAGCAGGCCCGGGGGGGCCGGCGGGGAGCTGTTTTTT. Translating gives CASRPGGAGGELFF.

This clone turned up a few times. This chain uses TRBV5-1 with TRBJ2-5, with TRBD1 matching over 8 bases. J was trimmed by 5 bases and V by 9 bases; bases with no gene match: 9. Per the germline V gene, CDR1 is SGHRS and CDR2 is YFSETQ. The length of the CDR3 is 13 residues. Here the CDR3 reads CATRQGMGETQYF. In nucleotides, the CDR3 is TGCGCCACCCGACAGGGGATGGGGGAGACCCAGTACTTC.

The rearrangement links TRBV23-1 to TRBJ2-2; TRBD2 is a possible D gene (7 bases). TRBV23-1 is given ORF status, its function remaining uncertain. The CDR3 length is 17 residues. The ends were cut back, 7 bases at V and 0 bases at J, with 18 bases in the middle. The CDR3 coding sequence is TGCGCCAGCACTAAAAAGGGGGGGCCAGCGAACACCGGGGAGCTGTTTTTT. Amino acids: CASTKKGGPANTGELFF.

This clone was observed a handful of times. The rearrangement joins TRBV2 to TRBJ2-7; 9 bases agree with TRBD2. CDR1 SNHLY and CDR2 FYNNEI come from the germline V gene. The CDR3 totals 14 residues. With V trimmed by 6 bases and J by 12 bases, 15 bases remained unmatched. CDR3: CASRTERGADRWYF. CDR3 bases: TGTGCCAGCAGGACAGAGCGGGGGGCCGATCGCTGGTACTTC. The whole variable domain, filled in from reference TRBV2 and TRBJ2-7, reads EPEVTQTPSHQVTQMGQEVILRCVPISNHLYFYWYRQILGQKVEFLVSFYNNEISEKSEIFDDQFSVERPDGSNFTLKIRSTKLEDSAMYFCASRTERGADRWYFGPGTRLTVT.

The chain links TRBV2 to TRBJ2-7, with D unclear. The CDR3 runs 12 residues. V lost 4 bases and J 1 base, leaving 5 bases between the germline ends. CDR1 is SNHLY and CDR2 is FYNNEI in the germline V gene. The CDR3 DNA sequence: TGTGCCAGCAGTGCAGGTTCCTACGAGCAGTACTTC. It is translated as CASSAGSYEQYF.

The CDR3 loop is CASSQDIGYGYTF. Here the CDR3 DNA reads TGTGCCAGCAGCCAAGATATCGGGTATGGCTACACCTTC. The chain couples TRBV4-2 to TRBJ1-2; D is uncertain. Germline CDR1 LGHNA, CDR2 YNFKEQ. The CDR3 consists of 13 residues. V was trimmed by 0 bases and J by 5 bases, leaving 7 bases between them.

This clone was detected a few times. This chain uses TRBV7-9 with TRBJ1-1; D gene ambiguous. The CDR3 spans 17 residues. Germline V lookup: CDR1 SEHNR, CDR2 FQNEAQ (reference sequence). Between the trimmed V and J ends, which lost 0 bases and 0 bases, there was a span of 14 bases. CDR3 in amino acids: CASSLAKEQFMNTEAFF. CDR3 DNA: TGTGCCAGCAGCTTAGCCAAGGAGCAGTTTATGAACACTGAAGCTTTCTTT.

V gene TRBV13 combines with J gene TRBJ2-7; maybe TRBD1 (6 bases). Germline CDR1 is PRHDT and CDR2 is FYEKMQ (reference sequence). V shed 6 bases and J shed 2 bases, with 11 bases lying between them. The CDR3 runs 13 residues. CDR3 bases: TGTGCCAGCAGGGCCGGACAGACCTACGAGCAGTACTTC. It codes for CASRAGQTYEQYF.

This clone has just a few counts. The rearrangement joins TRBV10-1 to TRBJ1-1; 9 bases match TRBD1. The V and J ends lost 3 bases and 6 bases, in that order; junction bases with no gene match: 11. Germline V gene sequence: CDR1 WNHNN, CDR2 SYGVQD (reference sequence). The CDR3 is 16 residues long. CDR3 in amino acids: CASSDYDRGRISEAFF. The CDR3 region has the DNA TGCGCCAGCAGTGACTATGACAGGGGGAGAATCTCTGAAGCTTTCTTT.

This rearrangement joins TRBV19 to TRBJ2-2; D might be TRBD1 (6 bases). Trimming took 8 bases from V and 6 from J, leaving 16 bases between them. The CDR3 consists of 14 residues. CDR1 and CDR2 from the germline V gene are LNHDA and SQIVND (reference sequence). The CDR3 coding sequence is TGTGCCAGTTCAACAGGGTTGTGGGCCGGGGAGCTGTTTTTT. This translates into CASSTGLWAGELFF.

CDR3 in amino acids: CASSRAGGPGELFF. The DNA of the CDR3 is TGCGCCAGCAGCCGCGCCGGAGGGCCCGGGGAGCTGTTTTTT. The chain combines TRBV5-1 with TRBJ2-2; perhaps TRBD2 as D (6 bases). The CDR3 consists of 14 residues. The V gene lost 4 bases and the J gene lost 6 bases, with 13 bases spanning the gap. Looked up from germline, CDR1 is SGHRS and CDR2 is YFSETQ.

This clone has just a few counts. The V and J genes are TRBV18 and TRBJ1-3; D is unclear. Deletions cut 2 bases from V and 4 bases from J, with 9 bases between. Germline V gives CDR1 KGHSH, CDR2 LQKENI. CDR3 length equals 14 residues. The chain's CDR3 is CASSPNDRGNTIYF. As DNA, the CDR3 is TGTGCCAGCTCACCAAACGATAGAGGAAACACCATATATTTT.

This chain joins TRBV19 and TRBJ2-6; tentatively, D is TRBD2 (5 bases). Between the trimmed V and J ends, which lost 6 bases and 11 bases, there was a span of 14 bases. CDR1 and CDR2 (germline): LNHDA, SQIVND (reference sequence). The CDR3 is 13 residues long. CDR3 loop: CASRLRPGDVLTF. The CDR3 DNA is TGTGCCAGTAGATTGCGACCCGGGGACGTCCTGACTTTC.

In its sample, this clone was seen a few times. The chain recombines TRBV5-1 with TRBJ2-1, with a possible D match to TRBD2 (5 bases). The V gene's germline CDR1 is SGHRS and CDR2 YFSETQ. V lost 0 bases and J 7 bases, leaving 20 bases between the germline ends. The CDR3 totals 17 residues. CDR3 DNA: TGCGCCAGCAGCTTGGGGGGTGGGAGAAAAGTAGAAAATGAGCAGTTCTTC. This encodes CASSLGGGRKVENEQFF.

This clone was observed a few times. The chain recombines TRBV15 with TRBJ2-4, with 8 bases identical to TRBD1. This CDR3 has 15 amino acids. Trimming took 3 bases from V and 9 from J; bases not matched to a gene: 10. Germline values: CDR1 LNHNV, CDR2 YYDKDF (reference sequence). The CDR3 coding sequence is TGTGCCACCAGCAGGTCCGGACAGGGCTTAGGCATTCAGTACTTC. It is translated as CATSRSGQGLGIQYF.

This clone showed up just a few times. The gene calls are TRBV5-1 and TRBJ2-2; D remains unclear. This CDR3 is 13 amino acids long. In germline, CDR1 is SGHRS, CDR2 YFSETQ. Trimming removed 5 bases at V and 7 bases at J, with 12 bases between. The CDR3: CASSVSLVGELFF. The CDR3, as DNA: TGCGCCAGCAGTGTGAGTTTAGTCGGGGAGCTGTTTTTT.

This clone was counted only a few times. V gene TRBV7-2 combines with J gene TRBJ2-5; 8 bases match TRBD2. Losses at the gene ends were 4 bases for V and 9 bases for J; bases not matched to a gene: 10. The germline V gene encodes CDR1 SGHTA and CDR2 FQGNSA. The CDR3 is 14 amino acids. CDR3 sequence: CASSSGGALAAQYF. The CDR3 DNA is TGTGCCAGCAGCTCGGGTGGGGCACTAGCGGCCCAGTACTTC.

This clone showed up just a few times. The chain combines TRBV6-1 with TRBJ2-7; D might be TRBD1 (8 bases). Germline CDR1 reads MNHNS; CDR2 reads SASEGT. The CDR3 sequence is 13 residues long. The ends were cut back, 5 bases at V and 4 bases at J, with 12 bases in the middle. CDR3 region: CASSTGGGYEQYF. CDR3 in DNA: TGTGCCAGCAGTACAGGGGGGGGGTACGAGCAGTACTTC.

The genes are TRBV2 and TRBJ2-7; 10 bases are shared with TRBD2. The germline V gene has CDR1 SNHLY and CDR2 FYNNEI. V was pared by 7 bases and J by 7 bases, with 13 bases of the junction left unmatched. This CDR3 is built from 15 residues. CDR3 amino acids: CASTGGLAGDGEQYF. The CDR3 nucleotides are TGTGCCAGCACCGGCGGGCTAGCGGGAGATGGAGAGCAGTACTTC.

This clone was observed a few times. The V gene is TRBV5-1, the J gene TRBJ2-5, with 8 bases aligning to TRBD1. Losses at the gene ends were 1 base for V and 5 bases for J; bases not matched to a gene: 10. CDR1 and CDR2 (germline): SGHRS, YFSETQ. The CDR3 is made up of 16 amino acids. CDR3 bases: TGCGCCAGCAGCTTGTTTAGTCAGGGGGCTGGGGAGACCCAGTACTTC. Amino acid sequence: CASSLFSQGAGETQYF.

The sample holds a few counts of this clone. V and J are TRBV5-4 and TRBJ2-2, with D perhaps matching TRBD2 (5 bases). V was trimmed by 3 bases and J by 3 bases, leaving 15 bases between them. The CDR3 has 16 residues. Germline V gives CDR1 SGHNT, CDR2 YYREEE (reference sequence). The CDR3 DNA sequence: TGTGCCAGCAGCTCCCTAGACCGGGGTGACACCGGGGAGCTGTTTTTT. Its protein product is CASSSLDRGDTGELFF. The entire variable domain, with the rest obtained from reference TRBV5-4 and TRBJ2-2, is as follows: ETGVTQSPTHLIKTRGQQVTLRCSSQSGHNTVSWYQQALGQGPQFIFQYYREEENGRGNFPPRFSGLQFPNYSSELNVNALELDDSALYLCASSSLDRGDTGELFFGEGSRLTVL.